A single T cell receptor beta chain is shown here with its context. V lost 8 bases and J lost 7; bases outside the gene matches: 7. Germline CDR1 SGHNT, CDR2 YENEEA. The CDR3 length is 13 residues. This record comes from a study of blood T cell repertoires in COVID-19. Only in-frame clones appear in the TCRdb table, and some are missing; sequencing was by immunoSEQ multiplex PCR. The repertoire has about 120,000 clones, just under 90% of them found once; the top ten carry roughly 2.2%. Sequencing was done on a sample of peripheral blood. This TCR came from a woman between 50 and 59 years old with acute or convalescent COVID-19. The rearrangement uses TRBV11-3 and TRBJ2-2, with 7 bases matching TRBD2. The CDR3 DNA sequence: TGTGCCAGCCAAAAAGGGGAGGGCGGGGAGCTGTTTTTT. This gives the protein CASQKGEGGELFF. Full variable domain (missing parts from reference TRBV11-3 and TRBJ2-2): EAGVVQSPRYKIIEKKQPVAFWCNPISGHNTLYWYLQNLGQGPELLIRYENEEAVDDSQLPKDRFSAERLKGVDSTLKIQPAELGDSAVYLCASQKGEGGELFFGEGSRLTVL.